The TCR beta chain under discussion was sequenced for a study of OX40 agonist ivuxolimab in advanced cancers. Whole-study context: Patients in the trial were receiving intravenous ivuxolimab every 2 weeks, at doses of 0.01 to 10 mg/kg.

The CDR3 totals 15 residues. CDR1 is ENHRY, CDR2 SYGVKD, per germline. V lost 4 bases to trimming and J lost 5 bases, with 17 bases between them. The method was immunoSEQ multiplex PCR; TCRdb's version includes in-frame clones alone and lacks a portion of them. The sample lists 75,000 to 90,000 clones; around 85% were seen once. The receptor was derived from an adult with an advanced solid tumor such as melanoma, head and neck, liver or kidney cancer. The sample in question was CD4+ or CD8+ T cells sorted from blood, obtained in a trial of the OX40 agonist ivuxolimab. The chain recombines TRBV10-3 with TRBJ2-5; tentative D call: TRBD2 (7 bases). CDR3 residues: CAISVGRGLGETQYF. DNA of the CDR3: TGTGCCATCAGTGTAGGGCGGGGGCTAGGGGAGACCCAGTACTTC.